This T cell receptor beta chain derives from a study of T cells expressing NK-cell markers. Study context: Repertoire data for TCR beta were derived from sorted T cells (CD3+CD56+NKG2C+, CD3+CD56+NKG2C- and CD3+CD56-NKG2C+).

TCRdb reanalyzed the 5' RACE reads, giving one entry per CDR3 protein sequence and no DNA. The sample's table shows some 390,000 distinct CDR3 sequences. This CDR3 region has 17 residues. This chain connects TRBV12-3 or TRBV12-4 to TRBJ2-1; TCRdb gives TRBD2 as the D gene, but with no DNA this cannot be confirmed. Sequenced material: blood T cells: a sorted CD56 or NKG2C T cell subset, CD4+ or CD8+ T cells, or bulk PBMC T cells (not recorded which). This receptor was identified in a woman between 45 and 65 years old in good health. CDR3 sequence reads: CASALILGASSYNEQFF.